Below, 27 T cell receptor beta chains from the same sample are listed, as sequenced in a study of cytomegalovirus exposure and HLA in healthy donors. The PCR employed 60 Vbeta primers together with 13 Jbeta primers. Data came from immunoSEQ multiplex PCR; TCRdb stores just in-frame clones and leaves some out. Of some 140,000 clones in the sample, roughly 72% were seen once. What was sequenced was PBMCs. The source is a man aged 25 to 40 in good health and CMV-seronegative.

The chain couples TRBV30 to TRBJ2-3, with 9 bases matching TRBD1. The length of the CDR3 is 15 residues. The V gene end was trimmed by 4 bases and the J gene end by 3 bases; junction bases not matched to a gene: 8. Germline V lookup: CDR1 GTSNPN, CDR2 SVGIG (reference sequence). The CDR3 DNA follows: TGTGCCTGGACGACGGGGACAGGGAGGACAGATACGCAGTATTTT. Its protein product is CAWTTGTGRTDTQYF.

The rearrangement joins TRBV28 to TRBJ1-3; 7 positions match TRBD1. This CDR3 has 16 amino acids. Germline-derived CDR1 and CDR2 are MDHEN and SYDVKM. The junction had 12 bases not matched to a gene; V was cut back by 4 bases and J by 6 bases. The CDR3 bases are TGTGCCAGCAGTTCCCGGGGGGGGACAGTAGAAAACACCATATATTTT. Translated: CASSSRGGTVENTIYF.

This sequence joins TRBV6-5 and TRBJ1-1, with D perhaps TRBD1 (5 bases). Germline V gene lookup returns CDR1 MNHEY and CDR2 SVGAGI. The V end lost 0 bases, the J end lost 7 bases, and 15 bases lay between the germline ends. The CDR3 sequence is 15 residues long. The CDR3 protein is CASSYSIRGDLEAFF. The CDR3 DNA reads as TGTGCCAGCAGTTACTCGATACGGGGGGACCTTGAAGCTTTCTTT.

The chain combines TRBV29-1 with TRBJ2-5; 7 bases are shared with TRBD2. Germline V CDR1 and CDR2: SQVTM, ANQGSEA. The CDR3 loop spans 14 amino acids. V lost 7 bases, J lost 4 bases, and 12 bases stayed unmatched. The CDR3 coding sequence is TGCAGCGCCCACCGGGACTACCCTAGAGAGACCCAGTACTTC. This translates into CSAHRDYPRETQYF.

The V gene is TRBV7-2, the J gene TRBJ1-2; D gene ambiguous. Germline V lookup: CDR1 SGHTA, CDR2 FQGNSA. Trimming pared 5 bases from V and 0 bases from J, leaving 19 bases between. The CDR3 is 17 residues long. CDR3: CASSPTTGFYANYGYTF. The CDR3 DNA reads as TGTGCCAGCAGCCCCACCACGGGGTTCTACGCTAACTATGGCTACACCTTC. Complete variable domain (other parts from reference TRBV7-2 and TRBJ1-2): GAGVSQSPSNKVTEKGKDVELRCDPISGHTALYWYRQSLGQGLEFLIYFQGNSAPDKSGLPSDRFSAERTGGSVSTLTIQRTQQEDSAVYLCASSPTTGFYANYGYTFGSGTRLTVV.

This clone was found once. Within the sample, other DNA sequences also encode this same CDR3. The V call is TRBV9, the J call TRBJ1-4; D might be TRBD1 (5 bases). The V gene's germline CDR1 is SGDLS and CDR2 YYNGEE. V was shortened by 0 bases and J by 4 bases, with 10 bases between the two germline ends. The CDR3 contains 15 residues. The CDR3, as DNA: TGTGCCAGCAGCGTAGGGGGGGGTAGTAATGAAAAACTGTTTTTT. It translates to CASSVGGGSNEKLFF.

This chain connects TRBV29-1 to TRBJ2-3; D not resolved. This CDR3 spans 13 amino acids. CDR1 is SQVTM, CDR2 ANQGSEA, per germline. V lost 2 bases and J 3 bases, leaving 9 bases between the germline ends. In DNA form, the CDR3 reads TGCAGCGTTGAACAGGTTATAACAGATACGCAGTATTTT. It is translated as CSVEQVITDTQYF.

The V gene is TRBV28, the J gene TRBJ2-5; no clear D. This CDR3 contains 14 residues. Germline V gene sequence: CDR1 MDHEN, CDR2 SYDVKM. V was trimmed by 6 bases and J by 5 bases, leaving 16 bases between them. Here the CDR3 DNA reads TGTGCCAGCAGCACAGAAATACTTGGGGAGACCCAGTACTTC. The encoded protein is CASSTEILGETQYF.

This chain uses TRBV2 with TRBJ1-3; D ambiguous. This CDR3 is 15 amino acids long. Germline loops: CDR1 SNHLY, CDR2 FYNNEI. V gave up 4 bases and J gave up 0 bases, with 10 bases separating them. CDR3: CASSGRQYSGNTIYF. The CDR3 DNA reads TGTGCCAGCAGTGGAAGACAATACTCTGGAAACACCATATATTTT.

The J gene is TRBJ1-1, the V gene TRBV10-3, with 10 bases aligning to TRBD1. Germline V gene sequence: CDR1 ENHRY, CDR2 SYGVKD. The CDR3 loop spans 15 amino acids. J lost 5 bases, V lost 8 bases, and 11 bases had no gene match. DNA for the CDR3: TGTGCCATCGGGGGGACAGGGGAAAAAGGGACTGAAGCTTTCTTT. This encodes CAIGGTGEKGTEAFF.

The rearrangement uses TRBV11-2 and TRBJ2-5; possible D gene TRBD2, 5 bases. This CDR3 comprises 13 residues. Per the germline V gene, CDR1 is SGHAT and CDR2 is FQNNGV. V dropped 6 bases and J dropped 4 bases, with 12 bases sitting between them. The CDR3 DNA is TGTGCCAGCAGATTTAGGGCGGGAGAGACCCAGTACTTC. This encodes CASRFRAGETQYF.

This CDR3 is CASSYSAGPQETQYF. The CDR3 coding sequence is TGTGCCAGCAGTTACTCTGCGGGGCCCCAAGAGACCCAGTACTTC. The chain is built from TRBV6-6 and TRBJ2-5; D might be TRBD2 (6 bases). CDR1 and CDR2 from the germline V gene are MNHNY and SVGAGI (reference sequence). This CDR3 has 15 residues. V was cut by 0 bases and J by 1 base, with 9 bases left in between.

The rearrangement joins TRBV4-3 to TRBJ1-6; D possibly corresponds to TRBD1 (6 bases). Germline lookup yields CDR1 LGHNA and CDR2 YSLEER. V lost 2 bases, J lost 5 bases, and 13 bases lay in between. CDR3 length equals 16 residues. The CDR3: CASSQSRTVHNSPLHF. The CDR3 DNA sequence: TGCGCCAGCAGCCAATCTCGGACAGTCCATAATTCACCCCTCCACTTT.

There are a few counts of this clone. This chain uses TRBV5-6 with TRBJ2-7; weak D call: TRBD2 (6 bases). Germline V CDR1 and CDR2: SGHDT, YYEEEE. Trimming left V 0 bases short and J 5 bases short, with 12 bases between. The CDR3 totals 14 residues. Here the CDR3 reads CASSLVRGLDEQYF. The DNA for the CDR3 is TGTGCCAGCAGCTTGGTTCGGGGGTTGGACGAGCAGTACTTC.

The rearrangement uses TRBV7-9 and TRBJ1-1; D uncertain. The germline gives CDR1 SEHNR, CDR2 FQNEAQ (reference sequence). CDR3 size: 12 residues. The CDR3 region is CSTRQENTEAFF. CDR3 coding DNA: TGTTCCACACGGCAGGAGAACACTGAAGCTTTCTTT.

V usage is TRBV28 and J usage is TRBJ2-7; the D is unclear. The V end was cut by 2 bases, the J end by 3 bases, with 20 bases between. The germline gives CDR1 MDHEN, CDR2 SYDVKM. The CDR3 extends over 17 amino acids. The CDR3 DNA is TGTGCCAGCAGTTTAGTGACCGACCTCACTGGCGGCTACGAGCAGTACTTC. Protein: CASSLVTDLTGGYEQYF.

Only one count was recorded for this clone. The V and J genes are TRBV20-1 and TRBJ1-2; D gene unclear. The germline V gene has CDR1 DFQATT and CDR2 SNEGSKA (reference sequence). V was cut by 5 bases and J by 8 bases, with 12 bases left in between. This CDR3 spans 11 amino acids. CDR3 protein: CSAWTRQGYTF. In DNA, the CDR3 is TGCAGTGCTTGGACTCGGCAGGGCTACACCTTC.

The chain joins TRBV30 to TRBJ2-3, with 11 bases fitting TRBD2. Germline V CDR1 and CDR2: GTSNPN, SVGIG (reference sequence). The V and J ends lost 5 bases and 4 bases, in that order; junction bases with no gene match: 2. CDR3 length: 13 amino acids. Here the CDR3 DNA reads TGTGCCTGGGGGACTAGCGGCGCAGATACGCAGTATTTT. This encodes CAWGTSGADTQYF.

The V and J genes are TRBV5-6 and TRBJ2-5, with D possibly matching TRBD1 (6 bases). The J call may be in error: the DNA end matches TRBJ2-7 better. There are 13 residues in the CDR3. Germline loops: CDR1 SGHDT, CDR2 YYEEEE. The CDR3 sequence is CASSYGQTDEQYF. The CDR3 nucleotides read TGTGCCAGCAGTTATGGACAGACGGACGAGCAGTACTTC.

The chain has TRBV11-2 and TRBJ1-2; D ambiguous. V dropped 0 bases and J dropped 3 bases, with 11 bases sitting between them. Germline V gene sequence: CDR1 SGHAT, CDR2 FQNNGV. The CDR3 totals 15 residues. CDR3 protein: CASSLDPASDYGYTF. CDR3 DNA sequence: TGTGCCAGCAGCTTAGATCCAGCGAGTGACTATGGCTACACCTTC. Combining the CDR3 with reference TRBV11-2 and TRBJ1-2 gives the whole variable domain EAGVAQSPRYKIIEKRQSVAFWCNPISGHATLYWYQQILGQGPKLLIQFQNNGVVDDSQLPKDRFSAERLKGVDSTLKIQPAKLEDSAVYLCASSLDPASDYGYTFGSGTRLTVV.

The chain has TRBV7-7 and TRBJ2-5, with a tentative D call TRBD1 (6 bases). The CDR3 is made up of 14 amino acids. CDR1 is SSHAT, CDR2 FNYEAQ, per germline (reference sequence). Trimming took 4 bases from V and 1 from J, leaving 10 bases between them. The CDR3 is CASSSQGLQETQYF. The CDR3 DNA is TGTGCCAGCAGCTCACAGGGTCTCCAAGAGACCCAGTACTTC.

This clone was found once. The rearrangement uses TRBV7-9 and TRBJ2-5, with D maybe TRBD1 (6 bases). This CDR3 has 14 residues. Germline V gives CDR1 SEHNR, CDR2 FQNEAQ (reference sequence). V lost 5 bases to trimming and J lost 1 base, with 11 bases between them. The CDR3 sequence is CASSPRTAQETQYF. CDR3 sequence (DNA): TGTGCCAGCAGCCCCCGGACAGCCCAAGAGACCCAGTACTTC.

This clone was seen more than once but under ten times. The gene calls are TRBV6-1 and TRBJ1-2; weak D call: TRBD1 (5 bases). V was pared by 2 bases and J by 4 bases, with 11 bases between. The germline V gene has CDR1 MNHNS and CDR2 SASEGT. This CDR3 region has 14 residues. The CDR3 coding sequence is TGTGCCAGCAGTGAAAGGGGCAGCTCCTATGGCTACACCTTC. As protein: CASSERGSSYGYTF.

The CDR3 here is CASNNPGEEQPQHF. DNA of the CDR3: TGTGCCAGCAACAATCCAGGGGAAGAGCAGCCCCAGCATTTT. The V call is TRBV6-5, the J call TRBJ1-5, with a tentative D call TRBD1 (6 bases). CDR1 is MNHEY and CDR2 is SVGAGI in the germline V gene. The V gene lost 7 bases and the J gene lost 7 bases, with 17 bases spanning the gap. The CDR3 extends over 14 amino acids.

The V gene is TRBV5-4, the J gene TRBJ1-1, with 7 nucleotides matching TRBD1. The germline CDR1 and CDR2 sequences are SGHNT and YYREEE (reference sequence). After removal of 2 bases from V and 6 bases from J, the junction contained 10 bases not matched to a gene. This CDR3 is built from 15 residues. CDR3 nucleotide sequence: TGTGCCAGCAGCTTTTCCGACAGGGAAGTTTCTGAAGCTTTCTTT. Amino acid sequence: CASSFSDREVSEAFF.

The chain has TRBV10-3 and TRBJ2-3; D gene unclear. In germline, CDR1 is ENHRY, CDR2 SYGVKD. V was cut by 10 bases and J by 3 bases, with 17 bases left in between. The length of the CDR3 is 14 residues. This CDR3 reads CATDSSRGTDTQYF. The CDR3 bases are TGTGCCACCGACTCGAGTCGTGGGACAGATACGCAGTATTTT.

The V call is TRBV19, the J call TRBJ2-5; D remains unclear. The J call is in doubt because the DNA end fits TRBJ2-7 better. The CDR3 length is 13 residues. Germline V CDR1 and CDR2: LNHDA, SQIVND (reference sequence). CDR3 region: CASSRAGSYEQYF. For the CDR3, the DNA is TGTGCCAGTAGTAGAGCAGGTTCCTACGAGCAGTACTTC.